These T cell receptor beta chains were read from a single sample in a study of control samples from healthy donors and cancer patients. This table comes from immunoSEQ multiplex PCR, and its TCRdb copy is limited to in-frame clones, with some not included. The repertoire consists of some 140,000 clones, with just under 95% occurring once and the leading ten covering around 11%. Sequencing was carried out using blood. The receptors shown here come from a man aged 30 to 39 in good health. Each CDR3 is given with its conserved first and last residue. A D gene is named only where the DNA matches it firmly. A row's size may be missing; if present it is once, few, many or a size class.

16	.	TRBV5-6	.	TRBJ2-3	TGTGCCAGCAGCTTGGCGGGGAAGGGAAACACAGATACGCAGTATTTT	CASSLAGKGNTDTQYF
19	.	TRBV3-1/TRBV3-2	.	TRBJ2-5	TGTGCCAGCAGCCACTTAAAATGGGCAGAACCATTTGAGGCCGAGACCCAGTACTTC	CASSHLKWAEPFEAETQYF
14	TRBD1	TRBV7-9	.	TRBJ1-5	TGTGCCAGCAGCTTGACAGGGGGCAATCAGCCCCAGCATTTT	CASSLTGGNQPQHF
16	TRBD1	TRBV28	.	TRBJ1-6	TGTGCCAGCAGTTCTAGGACAGGGTTAGTTAATTCACCCCTCCACTTT	CASSSRTGLVNSPLHF
17	TRBD2	TRBV27	.	TRBJ2-7	TGTGCCAGCAGTTTAGGCAGCGGGAGGACGAACTCCTACGAGCAGTACTTC	CASSLGSGRTNSYEQYF
18	TRBD2	TRBV7-9	.	TRBJ2-1	TGTGCCAGCAGCCCTCCGGGACTAGCGTCAGTTGGAAACAATGAGCAGTTCTTC	CASSPPGLASVGNNEQFF
13	TRBD1	TRBV6-5	.	TRBJ1-2	TGTGCCAGCCGACGACAGGGCGGGGATTCAAGGACCTTC	CASRRQGGDSRTF
13	.	TRBV29-1	.	TRBJ1-2	TGCAGCGTTGCGGTCCTCACTAACTATGGCTACACCTTC	CSVAVLTNYGYTF
17	.	TRBV14	.	TRBJ1-3	TGTGCCAGCAGCCAAGATGAATACGGCCTCTCTGGAAACACCATATATTTT	CASSQDEYGLSGNTIYF
13	.	TRBV5-5	.	TRBJ1-2	TGTGCCAGCAGCCTAGGACAGCGCTATGGCTACACCTTC	CASSLGQRYGYTF
15	TRBD2	TRBV27	once	TRBJ2-1	TGTGCCAGCGGGCAACTAGCGCCTACCTACAATGAGCAGTTCTTC	CASGQLAPTYNEQFF
13	.	TRBV15	.	TRBJ1-2	TGTGCCACCAGCAGAGGAGGGGGTTATGGCTACACCTTC	CATSRGGGYGYTF
17	TRBD2	TRBV28	.	TRBJ2-3	TGTGCCAGCAGTTTATCTCGGGCGGGAGTGGGCACAGATACGCAGTATTTT	CASSLSRAGVGTDTQYF
16	TRBD1	TRBV4-1	.	TRBJ1-4	TGCGCCAGCAGCCAAGAAATGGGACAGCTTAATGAAAAACTGTTTTTT	CASSQEMGQLNEKLFF
14	.	TRBV28	.	TRBJ1-2	TGTGCCACAGGAGTAGTTCCTCAGGGCTATGGCTACACCTTC	CATGVVPQGYGYTF
15	TRBD1	TRBV6-2/TRBV6-3	.	TRBJ1-5	TGTGCCAGCAGTACGACAGGGCTGGGCAATCAGCCCCAGCATTTT	CASSTTGLGNQPQHF
19	.	TRBV28	.	TRBJ1-1	TGTGCCAGCACAGGAGGTACCAACCTAGGGGACCCTCCGGGGGGGGAAGCTTTCTTT	CASTGGTNLGDPPGGEAFF
15	.	TRBV5-5	.	TRBJ2-7	TGTGCCAGCAGACTAATACAAACAGGATTCTACGAGCAGTACTTC	CASRLIQTGFYEQYF
15	.	TRBV2	.	TRBJ2-1	TGTGCCAGCAGTGTCCCGGGCCAAGGGGTGGGTGAGCAGTTCTTC	CASSVPGQGVGEQFF
12	.	TRBV6-6	.	TRBJ1-2	TGTGCCAGCCTCAGAGGGGATGGGGGCTACACCTTC	CASLRGDGGYTF
15	.	TRBV5-1	.	TRBJ2-5	TGCGCCAGCAGCCCTGGAGGGGGGCCACAAGAGACCCAGTACTTC	CASSPGGGPQETQYF
12	TRBD1	TRBV28	.	TRBJ1-1	TGTGCCATCACGGGACAGGGGATCGGAGCTTTCTTT	CAITGQGIGAFF
14	TRBD1	TRBV3-1/TRBV3-2	.	TRBJ1-1	TGTGCCAGCAGCAGACAGGGGAGCGGCACTGAAGCTTTCTTT	CASSRQGSGTEAFF
17	.	TRBV3-1/TRBV3-2	.	TRBJ1-6	TGTGCCAGCAGCCAAGATACAGGTACCCTCGGGAAGTCACCCCTCCACTTT	CASSQDTGTLGKSPLHF
15	TRBD1	TRBV7-8	.	TRBJ1-1	TGTGCCAGCAGCTATTACGGGACAGTGAACACTGAAGCTTTCTTT	CASSYYGTVNTEAFF
15	TRBD2	TRBV18	.	TRBJ2-3	TGTGCCAGCTCCCCAGCGGGAGAGCTGGGGGATACGCAGTATTTT	CASSPAGELGDTQYF
14	.	TRBV3-1/TRBV3-2	.	TRBJ2-3	TGTGCCAGCAGCCGGGCTAGCTTCACAGGTACGCAGTATTTT	CASSRASFTGTQYF
12	.	TRBV30	.	TRBJ1-2	TGTGCCTGGAGTGTACTTAACTATGGCTACACCTTC	CAWSVLNYGYTF